Here is one TCR beta chain with its context. All enrollees were roughly 18 to 90 years old and from roughly 22 US areas. Each participant's cohort was designated according to participant-reported clinical history. Some clones are missing from TCRdb's copy, which holds only in-frame ones; the method was immunoSEQ multiplex PCR. The top ten clones hold around 1.9% of a sample with roughly 500,000 clones, 70% to 90% of them seen once. These data come from a study of blood T cell repertoires in COVID-19. The receptor was isolated from a woman in her forties who had recovered from COVID-19. Material for sequencing was PBMCs or T cells enriched from blood (not recorded which).

Here the CDR3 reads CASGLVDRDREEKLFF. CDR3 DNA: TGTGCTAGTGGTTTGGTTGACCGGGACCGGGAGGAAAAACTGTTTTTT. V gene TRBV12-5 combines with J gene TRBJ1-4; possibly TRBD1 for D (5 bases). V lost 0 bases, J lost 8 bases, and 16 bases lay in between. CDR3 length equals 16 residues. The germline gives CDR1 LGHNT, CDR2 FRNRAP.